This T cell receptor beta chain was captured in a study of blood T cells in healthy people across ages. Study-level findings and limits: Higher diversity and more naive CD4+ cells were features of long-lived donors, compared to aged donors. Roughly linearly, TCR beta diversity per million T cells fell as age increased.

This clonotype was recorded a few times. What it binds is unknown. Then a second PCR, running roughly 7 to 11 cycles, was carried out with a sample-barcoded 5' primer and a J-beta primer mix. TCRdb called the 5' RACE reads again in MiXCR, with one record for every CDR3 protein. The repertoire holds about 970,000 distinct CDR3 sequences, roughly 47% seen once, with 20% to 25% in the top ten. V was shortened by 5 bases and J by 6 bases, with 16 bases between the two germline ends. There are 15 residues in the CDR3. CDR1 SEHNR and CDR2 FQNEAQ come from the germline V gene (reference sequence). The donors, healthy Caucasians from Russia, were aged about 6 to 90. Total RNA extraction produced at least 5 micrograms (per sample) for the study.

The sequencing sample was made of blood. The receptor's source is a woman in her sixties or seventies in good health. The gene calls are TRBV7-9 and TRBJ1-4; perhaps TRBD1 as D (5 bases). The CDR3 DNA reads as TGTGCCAGCAGCCATACGACAGCAATAGATGAAAAACTGTTTTTT. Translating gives CASSHTTAIDEKLFF.